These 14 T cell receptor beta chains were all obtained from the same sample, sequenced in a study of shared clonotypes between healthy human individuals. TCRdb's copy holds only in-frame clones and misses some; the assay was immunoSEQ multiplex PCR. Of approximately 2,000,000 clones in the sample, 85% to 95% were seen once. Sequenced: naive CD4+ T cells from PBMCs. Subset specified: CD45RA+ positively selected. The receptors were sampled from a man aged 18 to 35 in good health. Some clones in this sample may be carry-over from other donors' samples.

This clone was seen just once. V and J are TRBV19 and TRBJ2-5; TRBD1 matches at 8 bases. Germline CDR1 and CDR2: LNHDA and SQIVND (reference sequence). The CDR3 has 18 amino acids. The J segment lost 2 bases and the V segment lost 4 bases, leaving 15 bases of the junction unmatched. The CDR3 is CASSTPGQGAAGQETQYF. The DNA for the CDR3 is TGTGCCAGTAGTACCCCCGGGCAGGGGGCCGCGGGGCAAGAGACCCAGTACTTC. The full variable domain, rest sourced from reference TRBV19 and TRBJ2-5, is DGGITQSPKYLFRKEGQNVTLSCEQNLNHDAMYWYRQDPGQGLRLIYYSQIVNDFQKGDIAEGYSVSREKKESFPLTVTSAQKNPTAFYLCASSTPGQGAAGQETQYFGPGTRLLVL.

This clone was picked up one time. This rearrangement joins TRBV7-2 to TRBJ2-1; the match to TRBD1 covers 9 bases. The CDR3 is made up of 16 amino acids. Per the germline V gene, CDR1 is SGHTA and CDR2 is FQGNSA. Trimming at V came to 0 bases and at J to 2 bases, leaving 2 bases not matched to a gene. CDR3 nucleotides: TGTGCCAGCAGCTTAGCCCGGGACAGGGCCTACAATGAGCAGTTCTTC. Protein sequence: CASSLARDRAYNEQFF.

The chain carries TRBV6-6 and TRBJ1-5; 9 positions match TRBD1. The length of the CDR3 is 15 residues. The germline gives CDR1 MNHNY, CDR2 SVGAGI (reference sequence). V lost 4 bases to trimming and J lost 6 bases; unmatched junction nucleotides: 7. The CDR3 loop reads CASSLQGAPLQPQHF. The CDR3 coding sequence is TGTGCCAGCAGTTTACAGGGGGCTCCGCTTCAGCCCCAGCATTTT.

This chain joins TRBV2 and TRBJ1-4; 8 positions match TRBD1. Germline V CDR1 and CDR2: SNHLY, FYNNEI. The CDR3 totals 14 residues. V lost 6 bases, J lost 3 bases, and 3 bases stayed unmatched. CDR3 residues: CASSQQGANEKLFF. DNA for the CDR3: TGTGCCAGCAGCCAACAGGGGGCTAATGAAAAACTGTTTTTT. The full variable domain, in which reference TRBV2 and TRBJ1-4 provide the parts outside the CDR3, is EPEVTQTPSHQVTQMGQEVILRCVPISNHLYFYWYRQILGQKVEFLVSFYNNEISEKSEIFDDQFSVERPDGSNFTLKIRSTKLEDSAMYFCASSQQGANEKLFFGSGTQLSVL.

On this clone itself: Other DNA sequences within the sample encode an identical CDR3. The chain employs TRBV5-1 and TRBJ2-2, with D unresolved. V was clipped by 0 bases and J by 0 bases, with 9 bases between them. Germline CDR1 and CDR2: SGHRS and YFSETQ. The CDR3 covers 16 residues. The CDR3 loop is CASSLGLVANTGELFF. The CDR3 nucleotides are TGCGCCAGCAGCTTGGGGCTAGTCGCGAACACCGGGGAGCTGTTTTTT.

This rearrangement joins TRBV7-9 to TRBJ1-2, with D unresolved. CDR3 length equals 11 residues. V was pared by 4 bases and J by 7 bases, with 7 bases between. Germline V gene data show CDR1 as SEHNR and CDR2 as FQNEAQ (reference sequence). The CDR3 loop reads CASSSGFGYTF. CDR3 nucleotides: TGTGCCAGCAGCTCCGGATTTGGCTACACCTTC.

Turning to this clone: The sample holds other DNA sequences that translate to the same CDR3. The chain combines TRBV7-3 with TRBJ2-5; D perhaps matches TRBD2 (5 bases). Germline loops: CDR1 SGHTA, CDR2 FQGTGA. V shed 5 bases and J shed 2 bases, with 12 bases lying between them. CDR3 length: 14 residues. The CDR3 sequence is CASSPGLAQETQYF. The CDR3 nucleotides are TGTGCCAGCAGCCCAGGACTGGCACAAGAGACCCAGTACTTC.

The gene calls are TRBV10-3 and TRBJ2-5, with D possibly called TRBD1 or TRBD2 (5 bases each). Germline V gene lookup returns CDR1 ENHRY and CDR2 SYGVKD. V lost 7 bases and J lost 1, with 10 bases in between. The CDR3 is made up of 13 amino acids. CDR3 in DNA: TGTGCCATCAAAGGGACGAGCCAAGAGACCCAGTACTTC. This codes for CAIKGTSQETQYF.

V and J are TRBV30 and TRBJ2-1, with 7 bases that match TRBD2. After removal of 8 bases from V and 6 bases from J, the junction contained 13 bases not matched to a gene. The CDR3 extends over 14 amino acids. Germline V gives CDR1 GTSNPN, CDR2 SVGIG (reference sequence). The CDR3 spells CAGDTSVRGNEQFF. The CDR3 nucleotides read TGTGCCGGCGACACTAGCGTAAGGGGCAATGAGCAGTTCTTC.

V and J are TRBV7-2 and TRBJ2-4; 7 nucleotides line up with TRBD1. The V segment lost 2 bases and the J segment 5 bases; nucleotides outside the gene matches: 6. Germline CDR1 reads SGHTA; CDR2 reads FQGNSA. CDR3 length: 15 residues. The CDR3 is CASSLPEGQQNIQYF. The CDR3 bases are TGTGCCAGCAGCTTACCAGAGGGACAGCAAAACATTCAGTACTTC.

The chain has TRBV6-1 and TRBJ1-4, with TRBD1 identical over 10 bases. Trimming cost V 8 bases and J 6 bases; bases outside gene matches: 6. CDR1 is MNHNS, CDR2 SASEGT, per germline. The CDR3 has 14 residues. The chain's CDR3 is CASGWTGGDEKLFF. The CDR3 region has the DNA TGTGCCAGCGGCTGGACAGGGGGGGATGAAAAACTGTTTTTT.

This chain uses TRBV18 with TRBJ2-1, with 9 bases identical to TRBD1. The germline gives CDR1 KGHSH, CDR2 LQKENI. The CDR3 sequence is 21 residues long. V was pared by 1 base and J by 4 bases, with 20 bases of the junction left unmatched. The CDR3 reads CASSPLRLKQGAASGYNEQFF. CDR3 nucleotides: TGTGCCAGCTCACCACTCCGTCTAAAACAGGGGGCGGCTAGCGGTTACAATGAGCAGTTCTTC.

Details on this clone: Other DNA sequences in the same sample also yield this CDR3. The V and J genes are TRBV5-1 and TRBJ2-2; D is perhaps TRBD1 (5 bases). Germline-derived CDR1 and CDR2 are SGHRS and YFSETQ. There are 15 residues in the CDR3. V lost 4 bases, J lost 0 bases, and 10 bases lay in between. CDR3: CASSLTETNTGELFF. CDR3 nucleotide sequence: TGCGCCAGCAGCCTGACAGAGACGAACACCGGGGAGCTGTTTTTT.

The CDR3 here is CASSGLAGRSRSGELFF. Here the CDR3 DNA reads TGTGCCAGCAGTGGGCTAGCGGGACGTTCGAGGTCGGGGGAGCTGTTTTTT. The V and J genes are TRBV6-1 and TRBJ2-2; TRBD2 matches 9 bases. The CDR3 is 17 residues long. Germline V gene sequence: CDR1 MNHNS, CDR2 SASEGT. V shed 4 bases and J 8 bases; nucleotides not matched to a gene: 14.